Below, 4 T cell receptor beta chains from the same sample are listed, as sequenced in a study of T cells in Graves' hyperthyroidism and ophthalmopathy. RNA transcripts gave rise to amplified TCR beta CDR3 regions. HTBI primers were used for first-round RT-PCR of the TCR CDR3. TCRdb fed the multiplex PCR reads into MiXCR, producing one record per CDR3 protein. Of about 570,000 distinct CDR3 sequences listed, around 42% are singletons. The sequenced sample consisted of peripheral blood or thyroid tissue (not recorded which). The receptors stem from an adult woman with Graves' disease, either hyperthyroidism or ophthalmopathy (not recorded which).

The chain couples TRBV7-9 to TRBJ2-5; tentative D call: TRBD1 (6 bases). Germline V gene data show CDR1 as SEHNR and CDR2 as FQNEAQ (reference sequence). V lost 6 bases and J 9 bases, leaving 20 bases between the germline ends. The CDR3 sequence is 14 residues long. In DNA form, the CDR3 reads TGTGCCAGCAGTTTTTTACAGGGCGGACAGCCCCAGTACTTC. Translating it yields CASSFLQGGQPQYF.

This CDR3 reads CSVSRGGGDGYTF. CDR3 sequence (DNA): TGCAGCGTATCGCGGGGAGGGGGCGATGGCTACACCTTC. The chain carries TRBV29-1 and TRBJ1-2; TRBD1 matches at 7 bases. V shed 6 bases and J 6 bases; nucleotides not matched to a gene: 10. Germline V gene sequence: CDR1 SQVTM, CDR2 ANQGSEA. This CDR3 comprises 13 residues.

This chain joins TRBV7-9 and TRBJ2-3, with a possible D match to TRBD1 (5 bases). The CDR3 extends over 13 amino acids. The ends were cut back, 10 bases at V and 7 bases at J, with 18 bases in the middle. The V gene's germline CDR1 is SEHNR and CDR2 FQNEAQ (reference sequence). The CDR3 protein is CAILSPTGNTQYF. In nucleotides, the CDR3 is TGTGCCATCTTATCCCCCACAGGAAATACGCAGTATTTT.

This clonotype showed up many times. V is TRBV25-1 and J is TRBJ2-5; 11 positions agree with TRBD1. Germline-derived CDR1 and CDR2 are MGHDK and SYGVNS. The CDR3 spans 16 residues. Germline trimming cut 2 bases from V and 5 bases from J; bases unmatched to any gene: 7. The CDR3 DNA follows: TGTGCCAGCAGTGAACCCCGGGACAGGGGGTTGGAGACCCAGTACTTC. Amino acids: CASSEPRDRGLETQYF.